Listed below are T cell receptor beta chains from one sample, sequenced in a study of blood T cell repertoires in COVID-19. The repertoire was sequenced with immunoSEQ multiplex PCR; TCRdb's copy has only in-frame clones and lacks some. The sample includes approximately 100,000 clones, about 89% of them seen just once. Material: peripheral blood. These receptors were taken from a human donor in a cohort sampled during active COVID-19. The CDR3 runs from the conserved cysteine through the conserved F or W. Fields, in order: D gene, V gene, clone size, J gene, CDR3 protein, CDR3 DNA. The D gene is left open where the match is weak. Clone size is given for some rows only: seen once, a few or many times, or a class if the clone is expanded.

>-|TRBV9|-|TRBJ2-3
CASSPRVGGFGGTDTQYF
TGTGCCAGCAGCCCCCGGGTCGGGGGTTTCGGGGGAACAGATACGCAGTATTTT
>TRBD1|TRBV10-3|-|TRBJ1-1
CAIREPGQPGEAFF
TGTGCCATCAGAGAACCGGGACAGCCTGGGGAAGCTTTCTTT
>TRBD2|TRBV9|-|TRBJ2-3
CASSVQAGGDTQYF
TGTGCCAGCAGCGTACAAGCGGGAGGAGATACGCAGTATTTT
>TRBD2|TRBV14|-|TRBJ2-7
CASSQDPAGTFEQYF
TGTGCCAGCAGCCAAGATCCAGCGGGAACTTTTGAGCAGTACTTC
>TRBD2|TRBV7-2|once|TRBJ2-2
CASRRGTSGVTGELFF
TGTGCCAGCAGACGTGGGACTAGCGGGGTTACCGGGGAGCTGTTTTTT
>TRBD2|TRBV7-8|-|TRBJ2-3
CASSGGTSSGGTQYF
TGTGCCAGCAGCGGCGGGACTAGCTCTGGTGGTACGCAGTATTTT
>TRBD2|TRBV28|once|TRBJ2-1
CASSPEREGRDEQFF
TGTGCCAGCAGCCCCGAGCGGGAGGGCCGGGATGAGCAGTTCTTC
>-|TRBV7-9|-|TRBJ2-5
CASSRPGQMYQETQYF
TGTGCCAGCAGCCGCCCGGGACAAATGTACCAAGAGACCCAGTACTTC
>-|TRBV5-4|-|TRBJ2-7
CASSSTTRPYEQYF
TGTGCCAGCAGCTCAACGACACGGCCCTACGAGCAGTACTTC
>-|TRBV11-2|-|TRBJ2-5
CASSSIRTFQETQYF
TGTGCCAGCAGCTCAATACGGACTTTTCAAGAGACCCAGTACTTC
>TRBD2|TRBV28|few|TRBJ2-5
CASSSYGRIDETQYF
TGTGCCAGCAGTTCCTACGGGAGGATAGATGAGACCCAGTACTTC
>TRBD1|TRBV18|-|TRBJ1-5
CASTETGASNQPQHF
TGTGCCAGCACAGAAACAGGGGCCAGCAATCAGCCCCAGCATTTT
>-|TRBV18|-|TRBJ2-6
CASSLGAAGSGANVLTF
TGTGCCAGCTCACTCGGTGCTGCGGGTTCTGGGGCCAACGTCCTGACTTTC
>-|TRBV4-2|-|TRBJ1-1
CASSQTPGVPTEAFF
TGTGCCAGCAGCCAAACTCCCGGAGTCCCCACTGAAGCTTTCTTT
>TRBD2|TRBV27|-|TRBJ2-7
CASRPSTSGAGEQYF
TGTGCCAGCAGACCATCGACTAGCGGGGCTGGAGAGCAGTACTTC
>TRBD1|TRBV7-9|-|TRBJ2-1
CASSLGTGIHNEQFF
TGTGCCAGCAGCCTCGGGACAGGGATACACAATGAGCAGTTCTTC
>-|TRBV5-5|-|TRBJ1-4
CASSLWGAGEKLFF
TGTGCCAGCAGCCTTTGGGGCGCCGGGGAAAAACTGTTTTTT
>TRBD1|TRBV28|-|TRBJ2-7
CATQILGQGPYEQYF
TGTGCCACCCAGATCTTGGGACAGGGTCCCTACGAGCAGTACTTC
>-|TRBV27|-|TRBJ2-7
CASSLSGGHRTYEQYF
TGTGCCAGCAGTTTATCCGGTGGGCACAGAACCTACGAGCAGTACTTC
>TRBD2|TRBV10-1|-|TRBJ2-7
CASSGGGSQEQYF
TGCGCCAGCAGTGGGGGCGGGAGTCAAGAGCAGTACTTC
>-|TRBV7-2|-|TRBJ2-3
CASSSRGWADTQYF
TGTGCCAGCAGCTCTAGAGGATGGGCAGATACGCAGTATTTT
>TRBD2|TRBV27|-|TRBJ2-1
CASSVVRELDEQFF
TGTGCCAGCAGTGTTGTGCGGGAGCTGGATGAGCAGTTCTTC
>-|TRBV9|-|TRBJ2-1
CASSVGGLNNEQFF
TGTGCCAGCAGCGTAGGAGGACTCAACAATGAGCAGTTCTTC
>-|TRBV20-1|-|TRBJ1-1
CSASTGANTEAFF
TGCAGTGCTAGTACAGGCGCGAACACTGAAGCTTTCTTT
>TRBD1|TRBV29-1|-|TRBJ1-2
CRAGQSSYGYTF
TGCAGGGCGGGACAGTCCTCTTATGGCTACACCTTC
>-|TRBV28|-|TRBJ2-1
CASSLYLIPGMLGFF
TGTGCCAGCAGTCTATATCTCATTCCGGGGATGTTAGGTTTCTTC
>-|TRBV7-2|-|TRBJ2-7
CASSLAGDTYEQYF
TGTGCCAGCAGCTTAGCGGGGGACACCTACGAGCAGTACTTC
>-|TRBV2|-|TRBJ2-3
CASSEGSSGHTDTQYF
TGTGCCAGCAGTGAAGGTAGTAGCGGCCACACAGATACGCAGTATTTT
>TRBD2|TRBV18|-|TRBJ2-3
CASSPLAGGPDTQYF
TGTGCCAGCTCACCTCTAGCGGGGGGTCCAGATACGCAGTATTTT
>-|TRBV6-6|-|TRBJ1-6
CASTLRGGGFSPLHF
TGTGCCAGCACCCTAAGAGGGGGGGGGTTTTCACCCCTCCACTTT
>-|TRBV28|-|TRBJ1-5
CASSRTPGGNQPQHF
TGTGCCAGCAGTAGAACCCCCGGAGGCAATCAGCCCCAGCATTTT
>-|TRBV7-2|-|TRBJ2-5
CASSSRGPVKTQYF
TGTGCCAGCAGCTCCAGGGGCCCGGTAAAGACCCAGTACTTC
>-|TRBV5-6|-|TRBJ2-3
CASSLSVRPDTQYF
TGTGCCAGCAGCTTGAGCGTACGCCCAGATACGCAGTATTTT
>TRBD2|TRBV10-3|-|TRBJ2-2
CAISPISTSGRNTGELFF
TGTGCCATCAGTCCCATTAGTACTAGCGGGAGGAACACCGGGGAGCTGTTTTTT
>-|TRBV14|few|TRBJ1-2
CASSAREDGVNYGYTF
TGTGCCAGCAGCGCCCGGGAGGACGGGGTTAACTATGGCTACACCTTC
>TRBD1|TRBV15|-|TRBJ2-1
CATSRRTGGHYNEQFF
TGTGCCACCAGCAGGAGGACAGGGGGCCACTACAATGAGCAGTTCTTC
>-|TRBV3-1/TRBV3-2|-|TRBJ2-1
CASSQQGNSYNEQFF
TGTGCCAGCAGCCAACAGGGGAACTCCTACAATGAGCAGTTCTTC
>TRBD1|TRBV11-2|-|TRBJ2-5
CASGTLQGAKETQYF
TGTGCCAGCGGGACATTACAGGGGGCGAAGGAGACCCAGTACTTC
>TRBD1|TRBV9|few|TRBJ2-7
CASSRTRDRDEQYF
TGTGCCAGCAGCAGGACCCGGGACAGGGACGAGCAGTACTTC
>-|TRBV28|-|TRBJ1-3
CASSLYISGNTIYF
TGTGCCAGCAGTTTATACATCTCTGGAAACACCATATATTTT
>TRBD1|TRBV4-2|-|TRBJ1-2
CASSQEVGDRAMGGYTF
TGTGCCAGCAGCCAAGAAGTTGGTGACAGGGCTATGGGTGGCTACACCTTC
>-|TRBV4-1|-|TRBJ2-3
CASSQVGAGPRDTQYF
TGCGCCAGCAGCCAAGTCGGAGCGGGCCCCCGTGATACGCAGTATTTT
>-|TRBV24-1|-|TRBJ2-3
CATSVADTQYF
TGTGCCACGAGCGTAGCAGATACGCAGTATTTT
>-|TRBV21-1|-|TRBJ1-5
CASSKVGARNRGLYQPQHF
TGTGCCAGCAGCAAAGTTGGGGCCCGGAACAGGGGGCTCTATCAGCCCCAGCATTTT
>-|TRBV2|-|TRBJ1-5
CASSEWTPPQPQHF
TGTGCCAGCAGTGAATGGACACCGCCCCAGCCCCAGCATTTT
>TRBD1|TRBV10-3|-|TRBJ1-1
CAISSRQGDTEAFF
TGTGCCATCAGTAGCCGACAGGGGGACACTGAAGCTTTCTTT
>TRBD2|TRBV5-4|-|TRBJ2-1
CASSLVGTSGGKFF
TGTGCCAGCAGCTTGGTTGGGACTAGCGGGGGAAAGTTCTTC